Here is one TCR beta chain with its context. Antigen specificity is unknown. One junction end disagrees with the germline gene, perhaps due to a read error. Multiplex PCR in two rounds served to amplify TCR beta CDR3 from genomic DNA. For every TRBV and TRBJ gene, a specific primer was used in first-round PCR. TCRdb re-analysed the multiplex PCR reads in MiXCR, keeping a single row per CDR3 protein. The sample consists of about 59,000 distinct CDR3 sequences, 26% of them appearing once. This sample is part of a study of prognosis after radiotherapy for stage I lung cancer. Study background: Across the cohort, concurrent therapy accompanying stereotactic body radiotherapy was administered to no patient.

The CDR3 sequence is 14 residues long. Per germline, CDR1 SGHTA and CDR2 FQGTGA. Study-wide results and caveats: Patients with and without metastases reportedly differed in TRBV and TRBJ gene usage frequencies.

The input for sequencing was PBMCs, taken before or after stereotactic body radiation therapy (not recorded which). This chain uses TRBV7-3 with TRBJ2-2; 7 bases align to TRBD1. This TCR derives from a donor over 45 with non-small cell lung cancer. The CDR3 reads CASSLARGPGEQFF. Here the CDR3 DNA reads TGTGCCAGCAGCTTAGCGAGGGGGCCCGGGGAGCAGTTTTTT. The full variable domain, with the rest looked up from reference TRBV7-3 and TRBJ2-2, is GAGVSQTPSNKVTEKGKYVELRCDPISGHTALYWYRQSLGQGPEFLIYFQGTGAADDSGLPNDRFFAVRPEGSVSTLKIQRTERGDSAVYLCASSLARGPGEQFFGEGSRLTVL.